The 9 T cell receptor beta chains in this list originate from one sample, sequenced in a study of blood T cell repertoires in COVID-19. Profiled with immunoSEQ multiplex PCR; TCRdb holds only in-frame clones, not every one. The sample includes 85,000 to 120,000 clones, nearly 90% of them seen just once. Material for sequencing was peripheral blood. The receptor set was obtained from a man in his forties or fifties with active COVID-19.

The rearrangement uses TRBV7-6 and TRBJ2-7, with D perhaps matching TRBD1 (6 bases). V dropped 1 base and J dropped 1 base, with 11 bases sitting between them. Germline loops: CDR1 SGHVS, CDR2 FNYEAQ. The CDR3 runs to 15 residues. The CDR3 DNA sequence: TGTGCCAGCAGCTTAGGACAGGTCGGTTCCTACGAGCAGTACTTC. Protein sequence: CASSLGQVGSYEQYF.

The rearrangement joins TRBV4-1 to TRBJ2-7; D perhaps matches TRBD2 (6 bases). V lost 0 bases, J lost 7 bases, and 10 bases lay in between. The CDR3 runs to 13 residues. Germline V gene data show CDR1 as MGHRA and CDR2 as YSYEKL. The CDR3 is CASSQDGGWEQYF. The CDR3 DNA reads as TGCGCCAGCAGCCAAGATGGGGGGTGGGAGCAGTACTTC.

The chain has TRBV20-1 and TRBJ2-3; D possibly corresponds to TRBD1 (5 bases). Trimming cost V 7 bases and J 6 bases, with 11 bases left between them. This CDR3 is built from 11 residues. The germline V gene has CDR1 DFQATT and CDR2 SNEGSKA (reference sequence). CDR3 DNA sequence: TGCAGTGTCGCACCAGGGGATACGCAGTATTTT. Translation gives CSVAPGDTQYF.

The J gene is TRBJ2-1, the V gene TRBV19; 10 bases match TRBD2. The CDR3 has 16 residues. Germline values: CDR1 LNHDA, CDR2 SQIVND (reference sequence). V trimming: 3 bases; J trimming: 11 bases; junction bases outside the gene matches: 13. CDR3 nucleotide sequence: TGTGCCAGTAGTATTTCGACCCAGCGGGGGGGCAGTCAGCAGTTCTTC. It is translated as CASSISTQRGGSQQFF.

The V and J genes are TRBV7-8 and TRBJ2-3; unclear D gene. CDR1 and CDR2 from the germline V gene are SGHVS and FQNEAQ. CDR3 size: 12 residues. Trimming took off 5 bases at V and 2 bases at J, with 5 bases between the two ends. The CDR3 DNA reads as TGTGCCAGCAGCCTCATCACAGATACGCAGTATTTT. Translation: CASSLITDTQYF.

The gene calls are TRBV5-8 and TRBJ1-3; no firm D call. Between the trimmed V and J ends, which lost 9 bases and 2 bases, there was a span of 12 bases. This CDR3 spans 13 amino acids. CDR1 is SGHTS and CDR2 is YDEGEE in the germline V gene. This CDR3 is CATRLRTGNTIYF. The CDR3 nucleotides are TGTGCCACCCGGTTGAGGACTGGAAACACCATATATTTT.

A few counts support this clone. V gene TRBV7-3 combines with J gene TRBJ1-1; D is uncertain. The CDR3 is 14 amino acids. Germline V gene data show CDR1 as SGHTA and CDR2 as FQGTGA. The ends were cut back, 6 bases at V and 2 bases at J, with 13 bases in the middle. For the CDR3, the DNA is TGTGCCAGCAGGTTCGGACGGGAAAACACTGAAGCTTTCTTT. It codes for CASRFGRENTEAFF.

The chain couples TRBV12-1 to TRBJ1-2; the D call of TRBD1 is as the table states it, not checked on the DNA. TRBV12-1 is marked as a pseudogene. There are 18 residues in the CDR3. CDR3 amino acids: CASSFGGVFTGGNYGYTF. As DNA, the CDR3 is TGTGCCAGCAGCTTTGGAGGGGTATTCACAGGGGGCAACTATGGCTACACCTTC.

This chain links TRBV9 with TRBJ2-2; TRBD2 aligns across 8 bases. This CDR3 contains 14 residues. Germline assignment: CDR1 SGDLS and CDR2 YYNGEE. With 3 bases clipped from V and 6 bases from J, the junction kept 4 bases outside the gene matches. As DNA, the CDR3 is TGTGCCAGCAGCGCGGGGACTAGTTCCGGGGAGCTGTTTTTT. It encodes CASSAGTSSGELFF.